This TCR beta chain is from a study of glioma-infiltrating T cells after dendritic cell vaccination (dated by TCRdb to between 2015 and 2016). For the study in its entirety: Of the roughly 15 glioblastoma patients in the cohort, all drawn from Phase I and II dendritic cell vaccination trials, 9 were newly diagnosed and 6 had recurrent disease. Between about 2002 and 2012, the patients were given dendritic cell vaccination pulsed with autologous tumor lysate. The vaccine consisted of monocyte-derived dendritic cells cultured seven to eight days with IL-4 and GM-CSF, then pulsed overnight with autologous tumor lysate. Three intradermal dendritic cell vaccine injections were administered to patients at biweekly intervals in the arm below the axilla. In glioblastoma patients vaccinated with dendritic cells, deep sequencing of TCR beta CDR3 regions served to measure tumor-infiltrating lymphocyte content and to compare repertoires between tumor and blood. Survival after dendritic cell vaccination was correlated with TCR sequencing metrics, such as TIL content and the overlap between tumor and blood repertoires. Broader findings and caveats from the paper: The cohort was small and heterogeneous, few patients had complete blood and tumor sets, and even fewer had initial-recurrent tumor pairs. The three-group TCR overlap response model was described as speculative and requiring prospective validation. After dendritic cell vaccination, a higher estimated pretreatment TIL content predicted longer time to progression and longer overall survival. No direct relationship between TCR clonality and survival was found, suggesting that a diverse polyclonal response may matter.

Selection of patients required sufficient residual fresh-frozen tumor tissue and over two years of available survival data. Molecular status otherwise varied across the glioblastoma patients, but none of them carried an isocitrate dehydrogenase mutation. PBMC were collected before vaccination, two weeks after the third vaccination, and at tumor progression if progression occurred. Genomic DNA was extracted with the Qiagen DNeasy Blood extraction Kit. This clone occurred a few times. It has no known antigen specificity. Base qualities are not at hand, and no much larger clone is one base apart. TCRB CDR3 regions were amplified from roughly 1.8 ug genomic DNA, or all available DNA if less, using the immunoSEQ assay. For multiplex PCR, 60 forward primers for TCR V beta segments and 13 reverse primers for J beta segments were used. Synthetic control templates were spiked into each sample at limiting dilution to estimate reads per starting template. The Illumina HiSeq System generated 87 bp sequencing reads. As for the authors' bioinformatics: PCR and sequencing errors were removed by merging closely related sequences with a nearest neighbor algorithm. TCR overlap was measured as the percentage of unique tumor TCR beta sequences that were also present in the peripheral blood of the same patient. TCRdb took this table from immuneACCESS and kept in-frame rearrangements with V and J called. Such tables lack part of the clones; where checked against another copy, unresolved V genes explain under half of the gap, and the rest is unexplained. V and J calls and clone size are given by that table; D and trimming were obtained from the DNA. Present in this sample are more than 85,000 clones, under 90% of which were seen just once. Roughly 2.9% of the sample rests with the top ten.

The sample consisted of blood, taken before dendritic cell vaccination. The clonotype originates from a human donor with glioblastoma.

The CDR3 amino acid sequence is: CASSSLALQGGYNEQFF. The nucleotides are TGTGCCAGCAGTTCATTGGCCTTACAGGGGGGCTACAATGAGCAGTTCTTC. The chain links TRBV28 with TRBJ2-1, and TRBD1 aligns with 8 junction nucleotides. CDR1 and CDR2 were assigned from the germline V gene as MDHEN and SYDVKM. Taken from cysteine to phenylalanine, the CDR3 has 17 residues. Only the CDR3 part of the read is kept: 51 bases, read in frame from the first base. V ends up 4 bases short and J 3 bases short, with an unmatched junction base count of 11.